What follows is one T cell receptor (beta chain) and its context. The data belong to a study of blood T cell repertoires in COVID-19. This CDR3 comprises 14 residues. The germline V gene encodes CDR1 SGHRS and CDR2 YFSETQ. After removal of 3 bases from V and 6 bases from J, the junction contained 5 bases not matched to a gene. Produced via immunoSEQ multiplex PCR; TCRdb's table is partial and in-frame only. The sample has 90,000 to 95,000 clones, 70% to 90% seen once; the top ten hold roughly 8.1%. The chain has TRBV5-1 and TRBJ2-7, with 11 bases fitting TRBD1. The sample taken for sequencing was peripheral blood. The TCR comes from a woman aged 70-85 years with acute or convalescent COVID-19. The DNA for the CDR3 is TGCGCCAGCAGCTCAGGACAGGGGGCGAGCGAGCAGTACTTC. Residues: CASSSGQGASEQYF.